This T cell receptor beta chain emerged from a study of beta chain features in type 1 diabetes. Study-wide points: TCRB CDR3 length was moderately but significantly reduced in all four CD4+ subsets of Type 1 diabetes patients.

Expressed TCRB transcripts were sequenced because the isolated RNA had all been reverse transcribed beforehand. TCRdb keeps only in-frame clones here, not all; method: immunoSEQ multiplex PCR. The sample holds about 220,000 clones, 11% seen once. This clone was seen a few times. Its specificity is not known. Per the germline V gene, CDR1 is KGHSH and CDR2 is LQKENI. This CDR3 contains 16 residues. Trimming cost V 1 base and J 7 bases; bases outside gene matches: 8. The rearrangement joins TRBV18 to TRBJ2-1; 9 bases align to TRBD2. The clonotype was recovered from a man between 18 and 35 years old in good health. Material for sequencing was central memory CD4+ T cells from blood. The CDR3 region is CASSPRAPSGMNEQFF. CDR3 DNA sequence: TGTGCCAGCTCACCACGGGCCCCTAGCGGGATGAATGAGCAGTTCTTC.